Listed here are 22 T cell receptor beta chains from one sample, sequenced in a study of OX40 agonist ivuxolimab in advanced cancers. TCRdb keeps only in-frame clones here, not all; method: immunoSEQ multiplex PCR. The sample comprises about 41,000 clones, around four fifths of which are singletons, and about 20% rests with the top ten. The sequencing used CD4+ or CD8+ T cells sorted from blood, collected in a trial of the OX40 agonist ivuxolimab. These receptors were taken from an adult with an advanced solid tumor such as melanoma, head and neck, liver or kidney cancer.

In its sample, this clone was seen a few times. Distinct nucleotide sequences in the sample also encode this CDR3. This sequence joins TRBV7-9 and TRBJ1-4, with a tentative D call TRBD1 (6 bases). The CDR3 is 15 amino acids. Trimming pared 5 bases from V and 10 bases from J, leaving 20 bases between. Germline CDR1 SEHNR, CDR2 FQNEAQ (reference sequence). CDR3 bases: TGTGCCAGCAGCCCGGCGGGACAAACTGCGGTAAAACTGTTTTTT. Translated, it gives CASSPAGQTAVKLFF.

This clone was seen a few times. The V gene is TRBV9, the J gene TRBJ2-3; no definite D call. Trimming pared 1 base from V and 6 bases from J, leaving 12 bases between. CDR1 and CDR2 from the germline V gene are SGDLS and YYNGEE. The CDR3 totals 14 residues. The chain's CDR3 is CASSVNPLGDTQYF. CDR3 DNA sequence: TGTGCCAGCAGCGTAAACCCCCTAGGGGATACGCAGTATTTT.

J is TRBJ1-5 and V is TRBV6-5, with TRBD1 as a possible D gene (5 bases). The CDR3 spans 15 residues. From germline, CDR1 is MNHEY and CDR2 SVGAGI. With 0 bases removed from V and 6 bases from J, the gap between germline ends came to 12 bases. This CDR3 is CASSYSTGGSQPQHF. The CDR3 nucleotides are TGTGCCAGCAGTTACTCGACGGGGGGATCTCAGCCCCAGCATTTT.

This chain joins TRBV6-6 and TRBJ1-4; D unresolved. CDR3 size: 12 residues. Germline CDR1 is MNHNY and CDR2 is SVGAGI (reference sequence). Trimming stripped 4 bases from V and 4 bases from J, with 4 bases between. CDR3 DNA sequence: TGTGCCAGCAGTTCTTATAATGAAAAACTGTTTTTT. This sequence encodes CASSSYNEKLFF.

The chain uses TRBV14 and TRBJ2-2; 11 bases are shared with TRBD1. V gave up 4 bases and J gave up 6 bases; unmatched junction bases: 4. CDR1 SGHDN and CDR2 FVKESK come from the germline V gene. The length of the CDR3 is 15 residues. CDR3 residues: CASSPPGQGAGELFF. CDR3 DNA: TGTGCCAGCAGCCCGCCGGGACAGGGGGCCGGGGAGCTGTTTTTT.

This sequence joins TRBV25-1 and TRBJ2-2, with TRBD1 identical over 9 bases. CDR1 and CDR2 from the germline V gene are MGHDK and SYGVNS. The CDR3 loop spans 16 amino acids. The V and J ends lost 3 bases and 2 bases, in that order; junction bases with no gene match: 4. The CDR3 loop is CASSESTGGNTGELFF. DNA of the CDR3: TGTGCCAGCAGTGAGAGTACAGGGGGCAACACCGGGGAGCTGTTTTTT. Variable domain in full (rest from reference TRBV25-1 and TRBJ2-2): EADIYQTPRYLVIGTGKKITLECSQTMGHDKMYWYQQDPGMELHLIHYSYGVNSTEKGDLSSESTVSRIRTEHFPLTLESARPSHTSQYLCASSESTGGNTGELFFGEGSRLTVL.

The genes are TRBV6-6 and TRBJ2-7, with D unresolved. Germline V gene sequence: CDR1 MNHNY, CDR2 SVGAGI (reference sequence). V lost 5 bases, J lost 3 bases, and 11 bases lay in between. The CDR3 has 13 residues. CDR3 bases: TGTGCCAGCAGTCCCTCCAGTGACTACGAGCAGTACTTC. Amino acid sequence: CASSPSSDYEQYF.

J is TRBJ1-1 and V is TRBV7-9, with 7 bases matching TRBD1. Germline trimming cut 5 bases from V and 1 base from J; bases unmatched to any gene: 4. Germline V gives CDR1 SEHNR, CDR2 FQNEAQ (reference sequence). This CDR3 has 14 amino acids. The CDR3 sequence is CASSKQGSNTEAFF. In nucleotides, the CDR3 is TGTGCCAGCAGCAAACAGGGGTCGAACACTGAAGCTTTCTTT.

This chain links TRBV7-2 with TRBJ1-2, with 7 nucleotides matching TRBD1. The CDR3 loop spans 14 amino acids. Germline CDR1 is SGHTA and CDR2 is FQGNSA. The V gene end was trimmed by 3 bases and the J gene end by 5 bases; junction bases not matched to a gene: 6. The CDR3 nucleotides read TGTGCCAGCAGCTTCAGGACAGGAGAATATGGCTACACCTTC. As protein: CASSFRTGEYGYTF.

The chain has TRBV6-5 and TRBJ2-5; 8 nucleotides match TRBD1. The CDR3 consists of 14 residues. Germline V gene sequence: CDR1 MNHEY, CDR2 SVGAGI. Unmatched junction bases numbered 6, after V lost 4 bases and J lost 5 bases. CDR3: CASSSLRGQETQYF. The CDR3 DNA reads as TGTGCCAGCAGTTCCCTCAGGGGGCAGGAGACCCAGTACTTC.

The rearrangement joins TRBV6-6 to TRBJ2-1; 9 positions agree with TRBD2. This CDR3 is built from 14 residues. Per the germline V gene, CDR1 is MNHNY and CDR2 is SVGAGI (reference sequence). Losses at the gene ends were 10 bases for V and 9 bases for J; bases not matched to a gene: 13. CDR3 sequence reads: CATYSGGTLSEQFF. Here the CDR3 DNA reads TGTGCCACGTATAGCGGGGGTACGTTAAGTGAGCAGTTCTTC.

V and J are TRBV2 and TRBJ1-3; D is perhaps TRBD1 (5 bases). In germline, CDR1 is SNHLY, CDR2 FYNNEI. The V end lost 2 bases, the J end lost 0 bases, and 11 bases lay between the germline ends. The CDR3 has 16 amino acids. CDR3 in DNA: TGTGCCAGCAGTGAATCGACAGCACTCTCTGGAAACACCATATATTTT. It yields the protein CASSESTALSGNTIYF.

The V call is TRBV5-6, the J call TRBJ2-7; the D gene is possibly TRBD2 (5 bases). From germline, CDR1 is SGHDT and CDR2 YYEEEE. The V gene lost 2 bases and the J gene lost 3 bases, with 9 bases spanning the gap. The CDR3 has 13 amino acids. The CDR3 DNA follows: TGTGCCAGCAGCTTCGAGGGAAGCTACGAGCAGTACTTC. Its protein is CASSFEGSYEQYF.

This clone was recorded only once. The V call is TRBV7-9, the J call TRBJ1-2; D unresolved. Looked up from germline, CDR1 is SEHNR and CDR2 is FQNEAQ (reference sequence). V was pared by 3 bases and J by 3 bases, with 8 bases between. The CDR3 is made up of 13 amino acids. CDR3 amino acids: CASSLSQDYGYTF. Written as DNA, the CDR3 is TGTGCCAGCAGCTTGAGCCAAGACTATGGCTACACCTTC.

V is TRBV7-9 and J is TRBJ2-7, with TRBD1 as a possible D gene (6 bases). CDR3 length equals 15 residues. V was clipped by 4 bases and J by 3 bases, with 16 bases between them. The germline gives CDR1 SEHNR, CDR2 FQNEAQ (reference sequence). CDR3 in amino acids: CASSSPGVSLYEQYF. For the CDR3, the DNA is TGTGCCAGCAGCTCCCCAGGGGTCTCTCTCTACGAGCAGTACTTC.

This chain uses TRBV4-3 with TRBJ1-1, with TRBD1 as a possible D gene (5 bases). V lost 4 bases and J 2 bases, leaving 8 bases between the germline ends. The CDR3 runs 13 residues. Germline assignment: CDR1 LGHNA and CDR2 YSLEER. DNA of the CDR3: TGCGCCAGCAGCCCAGGGCTAAACACTGAAGCTTTCTTT. It codes for CASSPGLNTEAFF.

This sequence joins TRBV30 and TRBJ1-4; D is ambiguous. The length of the CDR3 is 17 residues. Germline V gene lookup returns CDR1 GTSNPN and CDR2 SVGIG (reference sequence). Trimming cost V 0 bases and J 3 bases, with 17 bases left between them. CDR3 nucleotides: TGTGCCTGGAGTGTAGGAGCCGAACGGCGGGCTAATGAAAAACTGTTTTTT. Translation gives CAWSVGAERRANEKLFF.

J is TRBJ2-5 and V is TRBV28; D gene ambiguous. Germline V gene data show CDR1 as MDHEN and CDR2 as SYDVKM. V was trimmed by 5 bases and J by 1 base, leaving 2 bases between them. This CDR3 region has 11 residues. The DNA for the CDR3 is TGTGCCAGCAGTGCCCAAGAGACCCAGTACTTC. Amino acids: CASSAQETQYF.

The chain employs TRBV13 and TRBJ2-7, with D possibly matching TRBD1 (7 bases). CDR3 length equals 15 residues. Trimming took 4 bases from V and 2 from J, leaving 15 bases between them. The germline gives CDR1 PRHDT, CDR2 FYEKMQ (reference sequence). CDR3 sequence reads: CASSSGGQRPYEQYF. Written as DNA, the CDR3 is TGTGCCAGCAGCTCCGGGGGACAGCGGCCCTACGAGCAGTACTTC.

V and J are TRBV27 and TRBJ1-1; D is possibly TRBD1 (5 bases). Trimming removed 4 bases at V and 5 bases at J, with 8 bases between. Germline V gene lookup returns CDR1 MNHEY and CDR2 SMNVEV (reference sequence). The CDR3 contains 12 residues. CDR3 DNA sequence: TGTGCCAGCAGTTCGCAGGGTACTGAAGCTTTCTTT. This codes for CASSSQGTEAFF.

The chain is built from TRBV6-4 and TRBJ1-1; no clear D. Trimming took 4 bases from V and 0 from J, leaving 6 bases between them. CDR1 MRHNA and CDR2 SNTAGT come from the germline V gene. There are 13 residues in the CDR3. CDR3 protein: CASSAAMNTEAFF. The CDR3 DNA sequence: TGTGCCAGCAGTGCTGCTATGAACACTGAAGCTTTCTTT.

This sequence joins TRBV9 and TRBJ2-5; the match to TRBD1 covers 7 bases. V shed 0 bases and J 4 bases; nucleotides not matched to a gene: 6. Germline CDR1 SGDLS, CDR2 YYNGEE. This CDR3 spans 15 amino acids. The CDR3 DNA is TGTGCCAGCAGCGTAGCTGGGACAGCAAGAGAGACCCAGTACTTC. Its protein is CASSVAGTARETQYF.